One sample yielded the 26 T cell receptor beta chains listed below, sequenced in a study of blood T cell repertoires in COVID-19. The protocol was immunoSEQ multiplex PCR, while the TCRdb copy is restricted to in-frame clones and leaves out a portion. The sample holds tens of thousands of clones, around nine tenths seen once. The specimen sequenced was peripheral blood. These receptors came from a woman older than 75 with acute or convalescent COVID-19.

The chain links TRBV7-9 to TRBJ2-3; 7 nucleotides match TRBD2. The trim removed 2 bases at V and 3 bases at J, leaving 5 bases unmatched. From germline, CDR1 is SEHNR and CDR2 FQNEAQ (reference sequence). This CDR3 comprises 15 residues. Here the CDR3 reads CASSLKRLATDTQYF. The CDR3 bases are TGTGCCAGCAGCTTAAAGCGACTAGCAACAGATACGCAGTATTTT.

The CDR3 region has the DNA TGTGCCAGCAGACAAAGACAGGGCTACGAGCAGTACTTC. Translation gives CASRQRQGYEQYF. The V call is TRBV12-3 or TRBV12-4, the J call TRBJ2-7, with 7 nucleotides matching TRBD1. J lost 3 bases, V lost 6 bases, and 5 bases had no gene match. This CDR3 spans 13 amino acids.

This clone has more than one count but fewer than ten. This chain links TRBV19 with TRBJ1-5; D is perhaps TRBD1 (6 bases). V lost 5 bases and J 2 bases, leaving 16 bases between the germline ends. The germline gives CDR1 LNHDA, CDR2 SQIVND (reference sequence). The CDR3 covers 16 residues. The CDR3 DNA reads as TGTGCCAGTAGTCCCCGGACAGACGGTGGCAATCAGCCCCAGCATTTT. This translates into CASSPRTDGGNQPQHF.

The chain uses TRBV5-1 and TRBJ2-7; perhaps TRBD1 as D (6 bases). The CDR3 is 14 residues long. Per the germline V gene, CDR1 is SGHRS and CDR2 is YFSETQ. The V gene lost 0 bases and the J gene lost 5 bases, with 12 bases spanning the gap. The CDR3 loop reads CASSLVSGVHEQYF. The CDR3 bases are TGCGCCAGCAGCTTGGTTTCAGGGGTCCACGAGCAGTACTTC.

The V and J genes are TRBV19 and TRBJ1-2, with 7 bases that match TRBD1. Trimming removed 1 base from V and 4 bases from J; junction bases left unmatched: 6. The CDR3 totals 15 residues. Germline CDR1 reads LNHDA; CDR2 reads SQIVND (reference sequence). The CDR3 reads CASSIATGPGYGYTF. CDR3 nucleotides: TGTGCCAGTAGTATAGCGACAGGGCCGGGCTATGGCTACACCTTC.

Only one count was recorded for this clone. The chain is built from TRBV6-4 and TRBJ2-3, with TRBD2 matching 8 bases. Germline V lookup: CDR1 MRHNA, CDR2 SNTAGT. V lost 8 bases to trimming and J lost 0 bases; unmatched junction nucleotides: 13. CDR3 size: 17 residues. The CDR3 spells CASLSGGGGASTDTQYF. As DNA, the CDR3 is TGTGCCAGCCTCTCGGGGGGGGGCGGAGCTAGCACAGATACGCAGTATTTT.

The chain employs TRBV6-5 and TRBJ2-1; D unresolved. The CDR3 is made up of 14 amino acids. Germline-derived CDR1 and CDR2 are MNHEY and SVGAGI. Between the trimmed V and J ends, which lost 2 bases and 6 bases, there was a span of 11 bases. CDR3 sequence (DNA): TGTGCCAGCAGTTACACTCCGAGCGCCAATGAGCAGTTCTTC. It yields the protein CASSYTPSANEQFF.

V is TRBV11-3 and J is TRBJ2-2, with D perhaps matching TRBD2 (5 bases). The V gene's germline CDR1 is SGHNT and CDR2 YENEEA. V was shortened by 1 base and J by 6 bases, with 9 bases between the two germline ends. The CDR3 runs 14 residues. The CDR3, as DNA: TGTGCCAGCAGCTTAGGCGGGCAGTCCGGGGAGCTGTTTTTT. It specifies CASSLGGQSGELFF.

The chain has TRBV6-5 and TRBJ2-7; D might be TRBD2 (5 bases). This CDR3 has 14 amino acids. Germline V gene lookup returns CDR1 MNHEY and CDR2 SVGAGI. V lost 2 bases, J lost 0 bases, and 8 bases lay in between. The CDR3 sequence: CASSYQRSSYEQYF. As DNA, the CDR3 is TGTGCCAGCAGTTACCAGCGGAGCTCCTACGAGCAGTACTTC.

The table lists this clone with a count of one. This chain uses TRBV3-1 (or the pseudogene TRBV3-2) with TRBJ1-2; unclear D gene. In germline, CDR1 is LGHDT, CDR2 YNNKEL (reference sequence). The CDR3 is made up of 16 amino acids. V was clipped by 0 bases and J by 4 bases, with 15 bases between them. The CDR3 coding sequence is TGTGCCAGCAGCCAAGATGTGAGGGCCGCGGCCTATGGCTACACCTTC. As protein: CASSQDVRAAAYGYTF.

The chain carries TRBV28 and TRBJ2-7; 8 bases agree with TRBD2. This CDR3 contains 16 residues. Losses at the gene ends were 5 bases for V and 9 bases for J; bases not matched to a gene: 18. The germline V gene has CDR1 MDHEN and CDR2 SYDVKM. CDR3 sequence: CASSPGGTGGPTGQYV. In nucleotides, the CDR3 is TGTGCCAGCAGTCCCGGTGGTACGGGGGGGCCTACGGGGCAGTACGTC.

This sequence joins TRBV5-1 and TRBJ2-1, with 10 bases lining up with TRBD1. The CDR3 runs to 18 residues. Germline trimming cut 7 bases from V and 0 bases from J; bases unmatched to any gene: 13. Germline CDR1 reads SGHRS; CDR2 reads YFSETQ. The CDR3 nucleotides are TGCGCCAGCCGCGGGACAGGGGAATCTGAGAGCTCCTACAATGAGCAGTTCTTC. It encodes CASRGTGESESSYNEQFF.

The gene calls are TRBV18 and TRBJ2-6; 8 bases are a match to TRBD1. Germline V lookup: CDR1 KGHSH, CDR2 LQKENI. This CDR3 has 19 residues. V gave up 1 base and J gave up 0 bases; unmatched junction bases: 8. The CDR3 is CASSPLPGQVPSGANVLTF. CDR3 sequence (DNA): TGTGCCAGCTCACCACTTCCGGGACAGGTACCCTCTGGGGCCAACGTCCTGACTTTC. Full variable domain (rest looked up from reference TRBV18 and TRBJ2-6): NAGVMQNPRHLVRRRGQEARLRCSPMKGHSHVYWYRQLPEEGLKFMVYLQKENIIDESGMPKERFSAEFPKEGPSILRIQQVVRGDSAAYFCASSPLPGQVPSGANVLTFGAGSRLTVL.

CDR3 nucleotide sequence: TGTGCCAGCAGGGAGGTTCAAGGGTCCGGGGAGCTGTTTTTT. It translates to CASREVQGSGELFF. The rearrangement uses TRBV2 and TRBJ2-2, with a tentative D call TRBD2 (5 bases). Trimming pared 6 bases from V and 6 bases from J, leaving 14 bases between. The CDR3 is 14 amino acids. From germline, CDR1 is SNHLY and CDR2 FYNNEI.

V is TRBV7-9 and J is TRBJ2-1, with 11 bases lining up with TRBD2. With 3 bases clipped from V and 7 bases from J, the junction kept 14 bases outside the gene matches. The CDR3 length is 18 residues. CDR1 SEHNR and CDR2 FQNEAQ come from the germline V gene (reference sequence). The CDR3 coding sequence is TGTGCCAGCAGCTTGGGGCTAGCGGGGGGCCGCCATATGAATGAGCAGTTCTTC. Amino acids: CASSLGLAGGRHMNEQFF.

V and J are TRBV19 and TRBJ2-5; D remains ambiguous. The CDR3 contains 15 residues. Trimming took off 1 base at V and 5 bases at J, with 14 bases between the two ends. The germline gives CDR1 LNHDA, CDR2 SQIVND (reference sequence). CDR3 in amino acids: CASSIAAAGMETQYF. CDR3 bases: TGTGCCAGTAGTATAGCGGCGGCCGGAATGGAGACCCAGTACTTC.

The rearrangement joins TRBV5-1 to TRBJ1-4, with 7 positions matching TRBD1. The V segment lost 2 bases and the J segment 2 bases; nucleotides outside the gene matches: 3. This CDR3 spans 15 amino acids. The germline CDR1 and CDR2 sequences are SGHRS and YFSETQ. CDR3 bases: TGCGCCAGCAGCTTCACAGGGGACACTAATGAAAAACTGTTTTTT. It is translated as CASSFTGDTNEKLFF.

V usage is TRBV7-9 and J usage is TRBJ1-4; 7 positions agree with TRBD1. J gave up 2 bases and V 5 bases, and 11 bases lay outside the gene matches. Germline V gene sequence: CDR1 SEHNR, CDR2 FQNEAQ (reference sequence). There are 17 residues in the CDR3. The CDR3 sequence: CASSPRQGMTTNEKLFF. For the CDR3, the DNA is TGTGCCAGCAGCCCGAGACAGGGAATGACGACTAATGAAAAACTGTTTTTT. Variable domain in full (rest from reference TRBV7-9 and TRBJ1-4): DTGVSQNPRHKITKRGQNVTFRCDPISEHNRLYWYRQTLGQGPEFLTYFQNEAQLEKSRLLSDRFSAERPKGSFSTLEIQRTEQGDSAMYLCASSPRQGMTTNEKLFFGSGTQLSVL.

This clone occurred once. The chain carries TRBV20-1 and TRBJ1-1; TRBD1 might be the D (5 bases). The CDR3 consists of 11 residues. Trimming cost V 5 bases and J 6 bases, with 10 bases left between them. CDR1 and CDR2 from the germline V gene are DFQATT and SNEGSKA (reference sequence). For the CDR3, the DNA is TGCAGTGCTGCAGGGCGCGCTGAAGCTTTCTTT. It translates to CSAAGRAEAFF.

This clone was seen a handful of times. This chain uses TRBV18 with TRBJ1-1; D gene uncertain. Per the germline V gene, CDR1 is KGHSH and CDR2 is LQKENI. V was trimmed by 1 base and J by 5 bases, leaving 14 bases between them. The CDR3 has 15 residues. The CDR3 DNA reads TGTGCCAGCTCACCACGGGCAGCCGAACGTACTGAAGCTTTCTTT. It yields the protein CASSPRAAERTEAFF.

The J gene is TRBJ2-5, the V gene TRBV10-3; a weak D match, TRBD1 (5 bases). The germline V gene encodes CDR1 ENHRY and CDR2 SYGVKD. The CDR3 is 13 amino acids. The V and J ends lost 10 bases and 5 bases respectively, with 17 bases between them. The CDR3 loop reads CASAVGVGETQYF. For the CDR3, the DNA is TGTGCCAGCGCGGTAGGGGTGGGGGAGACCCAGTACTTC.

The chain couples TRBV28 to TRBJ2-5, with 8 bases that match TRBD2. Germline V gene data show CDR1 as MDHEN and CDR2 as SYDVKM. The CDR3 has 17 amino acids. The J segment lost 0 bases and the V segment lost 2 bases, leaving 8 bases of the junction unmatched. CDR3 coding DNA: TGTGCCAGCAGTTTAGGGAGGGCTAGCGGGTACCAAGAGACCCAGTACTTC. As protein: CASSLGRASGYQETQYF.

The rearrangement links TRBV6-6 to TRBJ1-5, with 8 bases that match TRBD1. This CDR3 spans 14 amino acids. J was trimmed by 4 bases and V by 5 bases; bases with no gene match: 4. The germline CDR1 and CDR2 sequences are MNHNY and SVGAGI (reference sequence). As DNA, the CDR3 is TGTGCCAGCAGTCCAGGGGGCGAAAATCAGCCCCAGCATTTT. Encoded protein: CASSPGGENQPQHF.

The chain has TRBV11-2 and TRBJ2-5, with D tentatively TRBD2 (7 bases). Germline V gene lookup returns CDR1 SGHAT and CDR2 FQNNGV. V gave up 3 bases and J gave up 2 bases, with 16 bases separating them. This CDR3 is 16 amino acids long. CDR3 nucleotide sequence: TGTGCCAGCAGCTTGCCCCTTGCGGGGGCACAAGAGACCCAGTACTTC. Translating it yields CASSLPLAGAQETQYF.

The CDR3 DNA reads as TGTGCCAGTAGTCCCACCCTAGCGGGGGGCCGTAGCACAGATACGCAGTATTTT. Amino acids: CASSPTLAGGRSTDTQYF. The chain recombines TRBV19 with TRBJ2-3, with TRBD2 identical over 11 bases. J gave up 0 bases and V 5 bases, and 10 bases lay outside the gene matches. The CDR3 sequence is 18 residues long. The V gene's germline CDR1 is LNHDA and CDR2 SQIVND (reference sequence).

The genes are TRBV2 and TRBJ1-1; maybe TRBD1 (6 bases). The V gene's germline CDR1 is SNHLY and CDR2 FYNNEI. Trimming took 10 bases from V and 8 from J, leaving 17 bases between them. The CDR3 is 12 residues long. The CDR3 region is CATQGTYEEAFF. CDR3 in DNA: TGTGCCACCCAGGGGACGTACGAAGAAGCTTTCTTT.